These 5 T cell receptor beta chains share one sample of origin, sequenced in a study of T cells in Graves' hyperthyroidism and ophthalmopathy. The TCR beta CDR3 regions underwent amplification using RNA transcripts as the source. When the TCR CDR3 underwent first-round RT-PCR, the HTBI primer set was used. TCRdb re-called the multiplex PCR reads with MiXCR, one entry per CDR3 protein. The sample includes 600,000 or so distinct CDR3 sequences, about 16% seen only once; the top ten take 3.8%. The sample consisted of blood. Receptors originate from a woman in her twenties or thirties with Graves' hyperthyroidism.

This clonotype was picked up many times. V and J are TRBV28 and TRBJ2-1, with 10 nucleotides matching TRBD2. Germline trimming cut 2 bases from V and 9 bases from J; bases unmatched to any gene: 10. There are 16 residues in the CDR3. Looked up from germline, CDR1 is MDHEN and CDR2 is SYDVKM. The CDR3: CASSLVGLARLGEQFF. In DNA form, the CDR3 reads TGTGCCAGCAGTTTAGTGGGACTAGCGCGTTTGGGTGAGCAGTTCTTC. The entire variable domain, with the rest obtained from reference TRBV28 and TRBJ2-1, is as follows: DVKVTQSSRYLVKRTGEKVFLECVQDMDHENMFWYRQDPGLGLRLIYFSYDVKMKEKGDIPEGYSVSREKKERFSLILESASTNQTSMYLCASSLVGLARLGEQFFGPGTRLTVL.

This clonotype was recorded many times. The chain has TRBV28 and TRBJ1-4; 8 nucleotides align to TRBD1. V dropped 6 bases and J dropped 6; count of bases not matched to a gene: 9. The CDR3 consists of 15 residues. CDR1 is MDHEN and CDR2 is SYDVKM in the germline V gene. CDR3 sequence reads: CASSRDRGPHEKLFF. The CDR3 DNA follows: TGTGCCAGCAGCCGAGACAGGGGTCCGCATGAAAAACTGTTTTTT.

This clonotype appeared a few times. J is TRBJ2-1 and V is TRBV12-3 or TRBV12-4, with D perhaps matching TRBD2 (6 bases). This CDR3 is built from 14 residues. Trimming removed 3 bases at V and 6 bases at J, with 12 bases between. The CDR3 loop is CASSFSGSLNEQFF. As DNA, the CDR3 is TGTGCCAGCAGTTTCTCCGGGAGCCTCAATGAGCAGTTCTTC.

This clonotype was counted many times. The genes are TRBV30 and TRBJ1-5; 8 positions agree with TRBD1. After removal of 1 base from V and 6 bases from J, the junction contained 2 bases not matched to a gene. Germline V gives CDR1 GTSNPN, CDR2 SVGIG (reference sequence). The CDR3 extends over 13 amino acids. The CDR3 loop is CAWSGQGSQPQHF. Here the CDR3 DNA reads TGTGCCTGGAGTGGACAGGGGTCTCAGCCCCAGCATTTT.

This clonotype was seen ten or more times. The chain combines TRBV12-3 or TRBV12-4 with TRBJ1-5, with no clear D. Trimming took 3 bases from V and 4 from J, leaving 10 bases between them. This CDR3 is built from 14 residues. CDR3 in DNA: TGTGCCAGCAGTTTTGGACTGTATAATCAGCCCCAGCATTTT. Encoded protein: CASSFGLYNQPQHF.